Below, one T cell receptor (beta chain) is given with its context. The antigen it binds to is not known. The species here is mouse, which means the gene names and germline sequences are mouse ones. This record belongs to a study of tissue T cells after allogeneic stem cell transplantation (dated by TCRdb to between 2021 and 2024). About the full investigation: The study profiled TCR beta repertoires in many tissues obtained from research autopsies of patients with and without GVHD, and also in mouse models of GVHD. The human part of the study was a prospective observational study with no blinding and no randomization.

Preparation of the library involved the immunoSEQ multiplex PCR assay. TCRbeta CDR3 sequencing was done by Adaptive Biotechnologies at survey depth, reporting CDR3 sequences, V/J genes, productive frequency and template counts. TCR beta CDR3 regions were amplified from genomic DNA rather than RNA. As for the original processing: Jensen-Shannon divergence was used to quantify pairwise repertoire overlap between tissues, with a value of 1 indicating complete divergence and a value of 0 indicating identical repertoires. Tissues were clustered by single-linkage agglomerative hierarchical clustering of pairwise JSD values, and the clustering results were displayed as dendrograms. GLIPH2 was run on all patient samples with simulation_depth 1000, kmer_min_depth 3 and cdr3_length_cutoff 8, and groups with more than two unique CDR3s were retained. A standardized tissue-overlap score was calculated by extrapolating Jaccard GLIPH-group overlap across patients to a standard repertoire size of 1000 clones. Associations of diversity with clinical or experimental variables used linear mixed-effect models with tissue fixed effects and individual random effects. TCRdb carries this immuneACCESS record with in-frame sequences only. Its versions omit some clonotypes, under half of them owing to an unresolved V gene in the studies checked, with the rest unexplained. V and J calls plus clone size are reproduced from that table; the DNA served to infer D and trimming. The sample includes more than 45,000 clones, with about three quarters observed a single time. Clones ranked in the top ten supply approximately 0.5% of the sample.

The paper's findings and limits, for the study overall: Within patients, how anatomically similar the tissues were was a key factor in shaping TCR repertoire composition, regardless of disease or transplant status. The study did not establish which tissue TCRs were alloreactive or antigen-specific, and some clones may have been host cells that persisted. Not many T cell clones showed up in more than one patient, yet clustering based on motifs uncovered repertoire signatures that were shared across patients in a tissue-specific way. In both patients and mice, only a limited portion of the TCR repertoire detected in tissues was captured by blood and spleen T cells. A small and clinically heterogeneous patient cohort was studied, and sampling depth was acknowledged as a limitation.

The sequenced sample was sorted cells pooled from one or two spleens. This clonotype was obtained from a pool of C57BL/6 mice in good health.

CDR3 DNA, as far as it was read: TGTGCCAGCAGTGGGACTGGGGGGGCCCAAGACACCCAGTAC. This encodes CASSGTGGAQDTQY. The CDR3 in its entirety is CASSGTGGAQDTQYF. The chain is made from TRBV13-3 and TRBJ2-5; a stretch of 13 junction bases matches TRBD2. Coverage ceases 1 residue before the CDR3 finishes, and the germline J gene fills in the end. Including the terminal cysteine and phenylalanine, the CDR3 comprises 15 residues. Sequencing covers 42 bases of the CDR3, shown here with the frame starting at base 1. The junction shows trimming of 3 bases on V and 2 bases on J, and the gene matches do not reach 0 bases of it. Looking up the germline V gene yields CDR1 NNHDY and CDR2 SYVADS.